A selection of T cell receptor beta chains follows, all from one sample in a study of cytomegalovirus exposure and HLA in healthy donors. Assay used: immunoSEQ multiplex PCR; TCRdb lists only in-frame clones, some missing. Found here are about 260,000 clones, approximately 84% of them singletons; the top ten hold approximately 2%. Sequencing was carried out using PBMCs. These receptors were obtained from a woman aged 40 to 49 in good health and CMV-seropositive. CDR3s include the opening cysteine and the closing phenylalanine or tryptophan. The D gene is left open where the match is weak. Only some rows state a clone size, as once, few, many or a class for expanded clones.

size: few; J: TRBJ1-4; V: TRBV12-5; D: TRBD1; CDR3: CASGTTGFSEKLFF; DNA: TGTGCTAGTGGTACGACAGGGTTCAGTGAAAAACTGTTTTTT
size: NA; J: TRBJ2-2; V: TRBV28; D: TRBD2; CDR3: CASSLTSGSTGELFF; DNA: TGTGCCAGCAGTTTAACTAGCGGATCGACCGGGGAGCTGTTTTTT
size: NA; J: TRBJ1-1; V: TRBV5-6; D: NA; CDR3: CASSLRERMNTEAFF; DNA: TGTGCCAGCAGCTTAAGAGAGAGGATGAACACTGAAGCTTTCTTT
size: NA; J: TRBJ2-3; V: TRBV10-2; D: NA; CDR3: CASSESGHWTTDTQYF; DNA: TGCGCCAGCAGTGAGTCGGGACACTGGACCACAGATACGCAGTATTTT
size: NA; J: TRBJ1-3; V: TRBV4-1; D: NA; CDR3: CASSPLFGSGNTIYF; DNA: TGCGCCAGCAGCCCATTATTCGGGTCTGGAAACACCATATATTTT
size: few; J: TRBJ2-7; V: TRBV13; D: TRBD2; CDR3: CASSPGGGRQYF; DNA: TGTGCCAGCAGCCCCGGGGGGGGACGGCAGTACTTC
size: NA; J: TRBJ1-2; V: TRBV25-1; D: NA; CDR3: CASSDPSGGTYGYTF; DNA: TGTGCCAGCAGTGACCCTTCGGGGGGCACCTATGGCTACACCTTC
size: NA; J: TRBJ2-7; V: TRBV29-1; D: TRBD2; CDR3: CSVEGAGVEQYF; DNA: TGCAGCGTTGAAGGAGCGGGAGTCGAGCAGTACTTC
size: NA; J: TRBJ2-1; V: TRBV6-1; D: TRBD2; CDR3: CASSERVGTRGSQFF; DNA: TGTGCCAGCAGTGAGAGGGTCGGGACTAGGGGTTCCCAGTTCTTC
size: once; J: TRBJ1-2; V: TRBV19; D: NA; CDR3: CASSIAGREFDGYTF; DNA: TGTGCCAGTAGTATAGCAGGCAGGGAATTCGATGGCTACACCTTC
size: NA; J: TRBJ2-7; V: TRBV27; D: TRBD1; CDR3: CASSYGQGANYEQYF; DNA: TGTGCCAGCAGTTACGGACAGGGGGCCAATTACGAGCAGTACTTC
size: few; J: TRBJ2-7; V: TRBV7-9; D: NA; CDR3: CASSLVGAYEQYF; DNA: TGTGCCAGCAGCTTAGTGGGGGCTTACGAGCAGTACTTC
size: once; J: TRBJ1-1; V: TRBV14; D: TRBD1; CDR3: CASSQVRTGEAFF; DNA: TGTGCCAGCAGCCAAGTAAGGACAGGTGAAGCTTTCTTT
size: few; J: TRBJ2-7; V: TRBV5-5; D: NA; CDR3: CASSLAGLSYEQYF; DNA: TGTGCCAGCAGCCTAGCCGGTCTCTCCTACGAGCAGTACTTC
size: NA; J: TRBJ2-4; V: TRBV11-1; D: NA; CDR3: CASSLGGSAKNIQYF; DNA: TGTGCCAGCAGCTTAGGAGGTTCAGCCAAAAACATTCAGTACTTC
size: few; J: TRBJ2-7; V: TRBV11-2; D: TRBD2; CDR3: CASSQGLAGIYEQYF; DNA: TGTGCCAGCAGCCAGGGACTAGCGGGCATCTACGAGCAGTACTTC
size: NA; J: TRBJ1-1; V: TRBV23-1; D: NA; CDR3: CASSQLDRDKGSGTEAFF; DNA: TGCGCCAGCAGTCAATTGGACCGGGACAAGGGGTCTGGGACTGAAGCTTTCTTT
size: NA; J: TRBJ1-2; V: TRBV30; D: NA; CDR3: CAWRGTHGYTF; DNA: TGTGCCTGGAGGGGGACACACGGCTACACCTTC
size: NA; J: TRBJ1-2; V: TRBV7-9; D: TRBD1; CDR3: CASSLVGTGYGYTF; DNA: TGTGCCAGCAGCTTAGTTGGGACAGGGTATGGCTACACCTTC
size: NA; J: TRBJ1-2; V: TRBV20-1; D: NA; CDR3: CSASINYGYTF; DNA: TGCAGTGCTAGTATTAACTATGGCTACACCTTC
size: NA; J: TRBJ1-3; V: TRBV9; D: NA; CDR3: CASSPTLSSGNTIYF; DNA: TGTGCCAGCAGCCCCACTCTGAGCTCTGGAAACACCATATATTTT
size: NA; J: TRBJ2-5; V: TRBV7-3; D: NA; CDR3: CASSLGPSAKTQYF; DNA: TGTGCCAGCAGCCTGGGGCCATCAGCCAAGACCCAGTACTTC
size: NA; J: TRBJ2-1; V: TRBV4-3; D: TRBD2; CDR3: CASSQDVAGELYNEQFF; DNA: TGCGCCAGCAGCCAAGATGTAGCGGGAGAGTTATACAATGAGCAGTTCTTC
size: NA; J: TRBJ1-5; V: TRBV4-3; D: NA; CDR3: CASSQEARGMNQPQHF; DNA: TGCGCCAGCAGCCAAGAAGCCAGGGGAATGAATCAGCCCCAGCATTTT
size: NA; J: TRBJ2-7; V: TRBV28; D: NA; CDR3: CASGGWMEYEQYF; DNA: TGTGCCAGCGGAGGGTGGATGGAGTACGAGCAGTACTTC
size: NA; J: TRBJ2-2; V: TRBV27; D: NA; CDR3: CASSLLAGVTGELFF; DNA: TGTGCCAGCAGTTTACTTGCGGGCGTGACCGGGGAGCTGTTTTTT
size: NA; J: TRBJ2-1; V: TRBV6-6; D: TRBD2; CDR3: CASRGVAGTNEQFF; DNA: TGTGCCAGCAGGGGCGTAGCGGGAACCAATGAGCAGTTCTTC
size: NA; J: TRBJ2-3; V: TRBV30; D: NA; CDR3: CAWSARRGPPTDTQYF; DNA: TGTGCCTGGAGTGCAAGGAGGGGGCCCCCCACAGATACGCAGTATTTT
size: NA; J: TRBJ2-1; V: TRBV7-3; D: NA; CDR3: CASSLTFGLADEQFF; DNA: TGTGCCAGCAGCTTAACGTTCGGGCTAGCCGATGAGCAGTTCTTC
size: NA; J: TRBJ2-7; V: TRBV28; D: NA; CDR3: CASSPTSSSYEQYF; DNA: TGTGCCAGCAGTCCTACTAGCAGCTCCTACGAGCAGTACTTC
size: NA; J: TRBJ1-1; V: TRBV7-9; D: NA; CDR3: CASSRNGAAGTEAFF; DNA: TGTGCCAGCAGCCGTAACGGTGCGGCGGGCACTGAAGCTTTCTTT
size: NA; J: TRBJ2-1; V: TRBV29-1; D: TRBD1; CDR3: CSVVQGSYNEQFF; DNA: TGCAGCGTTGTACAGGGGTCCTACAATGAGCAGTTCTTC
size: few; J: TRBJ1-2; V: TRBV6-5; D: TRBD1; CDR3: CATTGGSSYTF; DNA: TGTGCCACGACAGGGGGCTCAAGCTACACCTTC